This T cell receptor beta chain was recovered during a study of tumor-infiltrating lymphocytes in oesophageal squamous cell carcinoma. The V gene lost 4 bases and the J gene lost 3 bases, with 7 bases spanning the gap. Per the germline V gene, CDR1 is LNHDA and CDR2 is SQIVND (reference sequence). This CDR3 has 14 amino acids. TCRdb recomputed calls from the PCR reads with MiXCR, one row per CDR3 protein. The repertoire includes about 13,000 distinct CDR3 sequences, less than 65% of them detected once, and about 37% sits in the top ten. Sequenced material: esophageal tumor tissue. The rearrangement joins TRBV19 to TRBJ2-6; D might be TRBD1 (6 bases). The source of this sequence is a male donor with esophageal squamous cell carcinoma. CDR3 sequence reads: CASSTGDGANVLTF. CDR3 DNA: TGTGCCAGTAGTACAGGGGATGGGGCCAACGTCCTGACTTTC.